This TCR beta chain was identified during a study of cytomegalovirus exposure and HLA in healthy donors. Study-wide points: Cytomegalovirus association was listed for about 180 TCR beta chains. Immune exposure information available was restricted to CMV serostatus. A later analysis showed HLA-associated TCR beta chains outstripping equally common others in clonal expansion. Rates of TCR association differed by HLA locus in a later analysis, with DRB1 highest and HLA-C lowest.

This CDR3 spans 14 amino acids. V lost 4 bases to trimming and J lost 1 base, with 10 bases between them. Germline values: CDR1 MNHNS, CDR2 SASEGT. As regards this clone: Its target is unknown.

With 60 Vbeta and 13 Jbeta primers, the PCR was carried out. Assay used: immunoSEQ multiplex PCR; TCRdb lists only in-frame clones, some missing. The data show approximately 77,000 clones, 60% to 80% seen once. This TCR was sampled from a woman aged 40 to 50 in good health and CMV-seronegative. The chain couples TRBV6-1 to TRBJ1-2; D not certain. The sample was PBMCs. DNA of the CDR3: TGTGCCAGCAGTGCCGTACAAGTTAACTATGGCTACACCTTC. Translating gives CASSAVQVNYGYTF.